These 6 T cell receptor beta chains were all obtained from the same sample, sequenced in a study of T cells in localized non-small cell lung cancer. The assay was immunoSEQ multiplex PCR, and TCRdb's table has in-frame clones only and misses some. The sample lists over a thousand clones, 20% seen once, with roughly a sixth in the top ten. The source material was normal lung tissue next to the tumor, sampled before any cancer treatment. The origin of the receptors is a male donor older than 55 with stage I squamous cell lung carcinoma.

The J gene is TRBJ2-7, the V gene TRBV30; weak D call: TRBD2 (7 bases). CDR3 length: 12 amino acids. Germline V gene sequence: CDR1 GTSNPN, CDR2 SVGIG (reference sequence). Trimming removed 3 bases at V and 6 bases at J, with 12 bases between. CDR3 nucleotides: TGTGCCTGGAGCCTAGGGGGGGGCGAGCAGTACTTC. As protein: CAWSLGGGEQYF.

Relative to its sample, this clone is medium-sized. The chain employs TRBV4-1 and TRBJ2-2; 9 bases align to TRBD2. This CDR3 has 16 amino acids. Germline V gene data show CDR1 as MGHRA and CDR2 as YSYEKL. V trimming: 5 bases; J trimming: 5 bases; junction bases outside the gene matches: 9. In nucleotides, the CDR3 is TGCGCCAGCAGCGCAAGCGGGGGGCGGTATACCGGGGAGCTGTTTTTT. As protein: CASSASGGRYTGELFF.

In its sample, this clone is medium-sized (0.01 to 0.1%). The V gene is TRBV9, the J gene TRBJ1-4; D uncertain. Germline-derived CDR1 and CDR2 are SGDLS and YYNGEE. This CDR3 spans 14 amino acids. The V end lost 6 bases, the J end lost 6 bases, and 15 bases lay between the germline ends. The CDR3 sequence: CASNSLRADEKLFF. The CDR3 DNA is TGTGCCAGCAATAGCCTCCGGGCCGATGAAAAACTGTTTTTT.

The chain couples TRBV30 to TRBJ1-2, with D perhaps TRBD1 (5 bases). The CDR3 length is 14 residues. The germline V gene encodes CDR1 GTSNPN and CDR2 SVGIG (reference sequence). V was clipped by 2 bases and J by 4 bases, with 14 bases between them. Here the CDR3 reads CAWSTSDRVYGYTF. The CDR3 nucleotides are TGTGCCTGGAGTACCTCCGACAGAGTCTATGGCTACACCTTC.

This chain joins TRBV18 and TRBJ1-2; 8 bases are a match to TRBD1. CDR1 is KGHSH and CDR2 is LQKENI in the germline V gene. Trimming cost V 3 bases and J 3 bases; bases outside gene matches: 3. The CDR3 has 14 amino acids. CDR3 in DNA: TGTGCCAGCTCACCGTTGACAGGGGACTATGGCTACACCTTC. Its protein is CASSPLTGDYGYTF.

This clone was counted a few times. The genes are TRBV11-3 and TRBJ2-7; D possibly corresponds to TRBD2 (6 bases). Germline CDR1 reads SGHNT; CDR2 reads YENEEA. V was pared by 4 bases and J by 2 bases, with 21 bases between. This CDR3 region has 17 residues. The CDR3 sequence is CASSSEVRGLPTYEQYF. The CDR3 DNA sequence: TGTGCCAGCAGCTCGGAGGTGCGGGGCCTCCCGACCTACGAGCAGTACTTC.